This passage covers 21 T cell receptor beta chains from one sample sequenced in a study of beta chain features in type 1 diabetes. Whole-study results and caveats: Shortening of TCRB CDR3s, moderate but significant, appeared in all four CD4+ subsets of Type 1 diabetes patients.

Reverse transcribing all isolated RNA meant expressed TCRB transcripts were sequenced. Measured with immunoSEQ multiplex PCR; TCRdb has only the in-frame clones, and not every one. This repertoire shows about 160,000 clones, around 63% found once; its top ten account for around 0.096%. No cognate antigen is known for these TCRs. The sample was naive CD4+ T cells from blood. These receptors all come from a man aged 25-40 years with type 1 diabetes.

This sequence joins TRBV7-2 and TRBJ2-1, with 7 bases fitting TRBD1. V was pared by 10 bases and J by 6 bases, with 12 bases of the junction left unmatched. The CDR3 totals 14 residues. Germline CDR1 and CDR2: SGHTA and FQGNSA. CDR3 sequence: CATQLQTGPNEQFF. CDR3 in DNA: TGTGCCACCCAACTACAGACAGGGCCCAATGAGCAGTTCTTC.

The chain links TRBV9 to TRBJ2-1; unclear D gene. Germline CDR1 SGDLS, CDR2 YYNGEE. Trimming pared 2 bases from V and 3 bases from J, leaving 12 bases between. This CDR3 contains 15 residues. CDR3 DNA sequence: TGTGCCAGCAGCGTCTCCGCAAACCACTACAATGAGCAGTTCTTC. Translation gives CASSVSANHYNEQFF.

As DNA, the CDR3 is TGTGCCAGCAGCAAACAGGGGTACCAAGAGACCCAGTACTTC. Protein product: CASSKQGYQETQYF. V gene TRBV7-2 combines with J gene TRBJ2-5; 7 positions agree with TRBD1. Germline trimming cut 5 bases from V and 0 bases from J; bases unmatched to any gene: 3. Germline loops: CDR1 SGHTA, CDR2 FQGNSA. This CDR3 has 14 residues.

This clone was detected once. Here the CDR3 reads CASSVGARGTDTQYF. The DNA for the CDR3 is TGTGCCAGCAGCGTAGGCGCCAGGGGCACAGATACGCAGTATTTT. This chain connects TRBV9 to TRBJ2-3; TRBD1 might be the D (5 bases). The CDR3 extends over 15 amino acids. Germline assignment: CDR1 SGDLS and CDR2 YYNGEE. Between the trimmed V and J ends, which lost 0 bases and 1 base, there was a span of 9 bases.

V gene TRBV6-6 combines with J gene TRBJ2-2, with D perhaps matching TRBD1 (5 bases). The V gene's germline CDR1 is MNHNY and CDR2 SVGAGI (reference sequence). The CDR3 is made up of 14 amino acids. V shed 6 bases and J shed 1 base, with 9 bases lying between them. The CDR3 region is CASRPGQNTGELFF. The CDR3 nucleotides read TGTGCCAGCAGGCCCGGACAGAACACCGGGGAGCTGTTTTTT.

This clone was detected only a few times. This chain links TRBV5-4 with TRBJ2-7, with 10 bases that match TRBD1. Germline assignment: CDR1 SGHNT and CDR2 YYREEE (reference sequence). J was trimmed by 4 bases and V by 0 bases; bases with no gene match: 7. This CDR3 is 16 amino acids long. CDR3 in amino acids: CASSLEWTGGSYEQYF. CDR3 nucleotide sequence: TGTGCCAGCAGCTTGGAATGGACAGGGGGATCATACGAGCAGTACTTC.

The chain joins TRBV4-1 to TRBJ2-5; D may be TRBD2 (5 bases). CDR1 is MGHRA, CDR2 YSYEKL, per germline. Trimming stripped 1 base from V and 5 bases from J, with 11 bases between. The CDR3 spans 14 residues. Here the CDR3 reads CASSQGSSRETQYF. CDR3 coding DNA: TGCGCCAGCAGCCAAGGGTCTAGCCGGGAGACCCAGTACTTC.

The chain uses TRBV9 and TRBJ2-1; 10 nucleotides align to TRBD2. V shed 0 bases, J shed 6 bases, and the junction held 3 bases outside the gene matches. In germline, CDR1 is SGDLS, CDR2 YYNGEE. CDR3 length: 15 residues. This chain's CDR3 is CASSVDTSGANEQFF. In nucleotides, the CDR3 is TGTGCCAGCAGCGTAGATACTAGCGGGGCCAATGAGCAGTTCTTC.

The chain uses TRBV14 and TRBJ2-3, with TRBD2 identical over 10 bases. The J segment lost 5 bases and the V segment lost 8 bases, leaving 4 bases of the junction unmatched. Germline CDR1 reads SGHDN; CDR2 reads FVKESK. The CDR3 is made up of 13 amino acids. The CDR3 reads CASRAGGRDTQYF. DNA of the CDR3: TGTGCCAGCCGAGCGGGAGGGCGAGATACGCAGTATTTT.

This chain uses TRBV7-9 with TRBJ1-1; 10 bases are shared with TRBD1. With V trimmed by 4 bases and J by 1 base, 6 bases remained unmatched. This CDR3 has 16 amino acids. In germline, CDR1 is SEHNR, CDR2 FQNEAQ (reference sequence). The CDR3 is CASSSTGGGGNTEAFF. Written as DNA, the CDR3 is TGTGCCAGCAGCTCGACAGGGGGCGGAGGGAACACTGAAGCTTTCTTT.

The CDR3 DNA reads TGTGCCTGGAGTCGTGGGAATTCACCCCTCCACTTT. Protein sequence: CAWSRGNSPLHF. V is TRBV30 and J is TRBJ1-6, with D uncertain. V was cut by 2 bases and J by 7 bases, with 6 bases left in between. The CDR3 covers 12 residues. Germline assignment: CDR1 GTSNPN and CDR2 SVGIG (reference sequence).

This sequence joins TRBV6-5 and TRBJ2-7; no definite D call. Trimming took 10 bases from V and 4 from J, leaving 23 bases between them. Germline CDR1 is MNHEY and CDR2 is SVGAGI. The CDR3 covers 15 residues. The CDR3: CATRFGPGSSYEQYF. The DNA of the CDR3 is TGTGCCACCCGTTTCGGACCCGGCAGTAGTTACGAGCAGTACTTC.

The J gene is TRBJ2-7, the V gene TRBV30; D not certain. This CDR3 has 16 amino acids. Germline CDR1 is GTSNPN and CDR2 is SVGIG (reference sequence). V lost 3 bases and J 1 base, leaving 19 bases between the germline ends. CDR3 protein: CAWSPDGRPPSYEQYF. The CDR3 nucleotides read TGTGCCTGGAGCCCTGACGGCAGGCCCCCTTCCTACGAGCAGTACTTC.

Of note for this clone: This sample also contains other DNA sequences that code for the same CDR3. The chain joins TRBV5-1 to TRBJ2-2; D is undetermined. Trimming cost V 4 bases and J 2 bases, with 3 bases left between them. Germline V gene data show CDR1 as SGHRS and CDR2 as YFSETQ. CDR3 length equals 12 residues. As DNA, the CDR3 is TGCGCCAGCAGCCTAAACACCGGGGAGCTGTTTTTT. This sequence encodes CASSLNTGELFF. Looking up the rest from reference TRBV5-1 and TRBJ2-2 gives the full variable domain: KAGVTQTPRYLIKTRGQQVTLSCSPISGHRSVSWYQQTPGQGLQFLFEYFSETQRNKGNFPGRFSGRQFSNSRSEMNVSTLELGDSALYLCASSLNTGELFFGEGSRLTVL.

The J gene is TRBJ1-1, the V gene TRBV4-3; no reliable D call. The germline V and J ends were trimmed by 6 bases and 3 bases, with 20 bases remaining between them. The CDR3 contains 16 residues. The germline CDR1 and CDR2 sequences are LGHNA and YSLEER. CDR3 in amino acids: CASSFEWAARDTEAFF. CDR3 coding DNA: TGCGCCAGCAGTTTTGAGTGGGCGGCACGGGACACTGAAGCTTTCTTT.

With respect to this clone: Other DNA variants within this sample encode the same CDR3. The DNA for the CDR3 is TGCAGCGTTGCTGGGGGATCCTACGAGCAGTACTTC. Its translation is CSVAGGSYEQYF. The chain carries TRBV29-1 and TRBJ2-7; D is tentatively TRBD1 or TRBD2 (5 bases each). Germline loops: CDR1 SQVTM, CDR2 ANQGSEA. The CDR3 has 12 residues. The ends were cut back, 4 bases at V and 1 base at J, with 8 bases in the middle.

The chain has TRBV4-3 and TRBJ1-6; D not resolved. The V end lost 4 bases, the J end lost 10 bases, and 14 bases lay between the germline ends. Germline lookup yields CDR1 LGHNA and CDR2 YSLEER. The length of the CDR3 is 14 residues. For the CDR3, the DNA is TGCGCCAGCAGCCCCCGGGAATTCGACTCACCCCTCCACTTT. Translated, it gives CASSPREFDSPLHF.

The chain joins TRBV9 to TRBJ1-2; weak D call: TRBD1 (6 bases). The CDR3 contains 16 residues. Germline values: CDR1 SGDLS, CDR2 YYNGEE. Trimming removed 4 bases from V and 6 bases from J, with 22 bases in between. The CDR3 sequence is CASSPSAGGGSHGYTF. The CDR3 DNA reads TGTGCCAGCAGCCCATCGGCTGGAGGGGGAAGTCATGGCTACACCTTC.

This clone turned up a few times. The rearrangement uses TRBV9 and TRBJ2-3, with D hard to call. V gave up 2 bases and J gave up 4 bases, with 8 bases separating them. The germline CDR1 and CDR2 sequences are SGDLS and YYNGEE. The CDR3 length is 13 residues. The CDR3, as DNA: TGTGCCAGCAGCGTGCTGGGGTCAGATACGCAGTATTTT. This sequence encodes CASSVLGSDTQYF.

As concerns this clone: This sample includes further DNA sequences coding for the same CDR3. The J gene is TRBJ1-5, the V gene TRBV29-1; the match to TRBD1 covers 7 bases. The CDR3 length is 13 residues. CDR1 and CDR2 (germline): SQVTM, ANQGSEA. V shed 6 bases, J shed 3 bases, and the junction held 5 bases outside the gene matches. DNA for the CDR3: TGCAGCGTGGGGACAGCTGACAATCAGCCCCAGCATTTT. The encoded protein is CSVGTADNQPQHF.

This clone showed up just a few times. The same CDR3 also results from other DNA sequences found in this sample. The rearrangement joins TRBV30 to TRBJ1-3; D call uncertain. Germline V gene sequence: CDR1 GTSNPN, CDR2 SVGIG (reference sequence). The CDR3 is 12 residues long. Trimming removed 1 base from V and 4 bases from J, with 5 bases in between. The DNA for the CDR3 is TGTGCCTGGAGTGGTGGCGGAAACACCATATATTTT. It encodes CAWSGGGNTIYF.